One and the same sample provided the 25 T cell receptor beta chains below, sequenced in a study of beta chain features in type 1 diabetes. Investigators reverse transcribed all isolated RNA, so they sequenced expressed TCRB transcripts. The data were produced by immunoSEQ multiplex PCR, yet TCRdb's version contains in-frame clones alone and is incomplete. Of under 250,000 clones in the sample, roughly 10% are singletons; the top ten hold approximately 1.3%. Sequencing was performed on central memory CD4+ T cells from blood. The receptors were gathered from a man aged 18-30 years in good health.

This clone was found a few times. J is TRBJ2-1 and V is TRBV7-3; 8 bases map to TRBD2. This CDR3 has 13 amino acids. Germline V gene sequence: CDR1 SGHTA, CDR2 FQGTGA. J was trimmed by 9 bases and V by 5 bases; bases with no gene match: 6. CDR3 amino acids: CASSPNLAGEQFF. In DNA, the CDR3 is TGTGCCAGCAGCCCGAATCTAGCGGGTGAGCAGTTCTTC.

This clone was recorded many times. This chain connects TRBV5-4 to TRBJ2-1; 10 positions match TRBD2. The CDR3 has 15 residues. CDR1 SGHNT and CDR2 YYREEE come from the germline V gene (reference sequence). After removal of 4 bases from V and 8 bases from J, the junction contained 9 bases not matched to a gene. The CDR3 DNA sequence: TGTGCCAGCAGCCAACAGGGACTAGCGTTCGATGAGCAGTTCTTC. Translated: CASSQQGLAFDEQFF.

This clone was detected ten times or more. The rearrangement uses TRBV30 and TRBJ2-5, with 8 bases that match TRBD1. The trim removed 3 bases at V and 5 bases at J, leaving 8 bases unmatched. This CDR3 comprises 14 residues. CDR1 GTSNPN and CDR2 SVGIG come from the germline V gene (reference sequence). The CDR3 here is CAWRSRGQDETQYF. The CDR3 bases are TGTGCCTGGAGGAGCAGGGGGCAGGACGAGACCCAGTACTTC.

This clone has just a few counts. The rearrangement links TRBV28 to TRBJ2-1, with D possibly being TRBD1 (8 bases). This CDR3 contains 15 residues. Trimming took off 4 bases at V and 8 bases at J, with 18 bases between the two ends. The germline V gene has CDR1 MDHEN and CDR2 SYDVKM. DNA of the CDR3: TGTGCCAGCAGTTCGGCTCGGACAGGGAGGGATGAGCAGTTCTTC. Protein sequence: CASSSARTGRDEQFF.

The sample holds a few counts of this clone. A far more abundant clone sits one base away, making this likely a read error. Other DNA sequences from this sample encode an identical CDR3 as well. J is TRBJ2-5 and V is TRBV18; D gene uncertain. The CDR3 is 11 amino acids. Trimming stripped 1 base from V and 3 bases from J, with 0 bases between. CDR1 is KGHSH and CDR2 is LQKENI in the germline V gene. CDR3 residues: CASSPQETQYF. In DNA form, the CDR3 reads TGTGCCAGCTCACCACAAGAGACCCAGTACTTC.

On this clone: A junction boundary mismatches the germline segment, possibly from a read error. The chain employs TRBV7-2 and TRBJ2-5; D may be TRBD2 (6 bases). The CDR3 length is 11 residues. Germline-derived CDR1 and CDR2 are SGHTA and FQGNSA. CDR3 in DNA: TGTGCCAGCAGCTTAGCTACTAGCCTTGACTTC. As protein: CASSLATSLDF. Based on the CDR3 plus reference TRBV7-2 and TRBJ2-5, the full variable domain is GAGVSQSPSNKVTEKGKDVELRCDPISGHTALYWYRQSLGQGLEFLIYFQGNSAPDKSGLPSDRFSAERTGGSVSTLTIQRTQQEDSAVYLCASSLATSLDFGPGTRLLVL.

This clone was detected only a few times. J is TRBJ1-1 and V is TRBV11-3; D unclear. Germline V CDR1 and CDR2: SGHNT, YENEEA. The CDR3 covers 13 residues. V lost 0 bases, J lost 7 bases, and 9 bases lay in between. CDR3 DNA: TGTGCCAGCAGCTTAGAATGGCACGGTGAAGCTTTCTTT. Translated: CASSLEWHGEAFF. Variable domain in full (rest from reference TRBV11-3 and TRBJ1-1): EAGVVQSPRYKIIEKKQPVAFWCNPISGHNTLYWYLQNLGQGPELLIRYENEEAVDDSQLPKDRFSAERLKGVDSTLKIQPAELGDSAVYLCASSLEWHGEAFFGQGTRLTVV.

The chain combines TRBV5-1 with TRBJ1-2; weak D call: TRBD1 (5 bases). V dropped 6 bases and J dropped 2 bases, with 11 bases sitting between them. This CDR3 has 13 residues. Germline lookup yields CDR1 SGHRS and CDR2 YFSETQ. The CDR3 nucleotides are TGCGCCAGCAACCCAGGGTCGAACTATGGCTACACCTTC. Its protein product is CASNPGSNYGYTF.

The chain combines TRBV7-3 with TRBJ2-2; 10 nucleotides agree with TRBD1. This CDR3 region has 16 residues. Germline-derived CDR1 and CDR2 are SGHTA and FQGTGA. Trimming at V came to 6 bases and at J to 3 bases, leaving 7 bases not matched to a gene. The CDR3 DNA is TGTGCCAGCAGTCCGCCCGGGACAGGGGACACCGGGGAGCTGTTTTTT. This sequence encodes CASSPPGTGDTGELFF.

The chain employs TRBV2 and TRBJ1-1, with D maybe TRBD1 (5 bases). Looked up from germline, CDR1 is SNHLY and CDR2 is FYNNEI. This CDR3 comprises 15 residues. The V and J ends lost 4 bases and 0 bases respectively, with 12 bases between them. This CDR3 is CASSVQGIVNTEAFF. CDR3 coding DNA: TGTGCCAGCAGTGTTCAGGGTATTGTGAACACTGAAGCTTTCTTT. Full variable domain (remainder filled in from reference TRBV2 and TRBJ1-1): EPEVTQTPSHQVTQMGQEVILRCVPISNHLYFYWYRQILGQKVEFLVSFYNNEISEKSEIFDDQFSVERPDGSNFTLKIRSTKLEDSAMYFCASSVQGIVNTEAFFGQGTRLTVV.

As concerns this clone: Other DNA sequences in the sample encode the same CDR3. The CDR3 reads CAWTRGTRDEQYF. The CDR3, as DNA: TGTGCCTGGACGCGGGGGACCAGGGACGAGCAGTACTTC. The genes are TRBV30 and TRBJ2-7, with 7 positions matching TRBD2. Germline V gene data show CDR1 as GTSNPN and CDR2 as SVGIG (reference sequence). V trimming: 4 bases; J trimming: 5 bases; junction bases outside the gene matches: 8. This CDR3 has 13 residues.

This clone was picked up a small number of times. This clone may be a read error of a much larger clone one base away. The V gene is TRBV2, the J gene TRBJ2-1; weak D call: TRBD2 (6 bases). V was trimmed by 2 bases and J by 0 bases, leaving 8 bases between them. Germline V gives CDR1 SNHLY, CDR2 FYNNEI. The CDR3 extends over 15 amino acids. Written as DNA, the CDR3 is TGTGCCAGCAGTGAATCAGCGGGCTCCTACAATGAGCAGTTCTTC. It specifies CASSESAGSYNEQFF.

This clone was found a few times. The V gene is TRBV18, the J gene TRBJ2-1, with 9 bases that match TRBD2. The ends lost 4 bases at V and 8 bases at J; junction bases unmatched: 6. The CDR3 extends over 14 amino acids. Germline loops: CDR1 KGHSH, CDR2 LQKENI. CDR3 protein: CASSRGLASDEQFF. In DNA form, the CDR3 reads TGTGCCAGCTCACGAGGACTAGCGTCGGATGAGCAGTTCTTC.

This clone has more than one count but fewer than ten. The V call is TRBV2, the J call TRBJ2-1; no clear D. Germline-derived CDR1 and CDR2 are SNHLY and FYNNEI. CDR3 length: 12 residues. V shed 4 bases and J shed 9 bases, with 10 bases lying between them. The CDR3 spells CASSVSSGEQFF. CDR3 DNA sequence: TGTGCCAGCAGTGTTAGCTCCGGTGAGCAGTTCTTC.

This clone was counted ten times or more. This rearrangement joins TRBV5-1 to TRBJ2-1, with 12 bases matching TRBD2. Germline CDR1 and CDR2: SGHRS and YFSETQ. The trim removed 4 bases at V and 12 bases at J, leaving 8 bases unmatched. The CDR3 runs to 14 residues. The CDR3 spells CASSAELAGGPQFF. The CDR3 DNA is TGCGCCAGCAGCGCCGAACTAGCGGGAGGTCCGCAGTTCTTC.

This chain links TRBV30 with TRBJ2-1; TRBD2 aligns across 13 bases. Germline values: CDR1 GTSNPN, CDR2 SVGIG (reference sequence). CDR3 length: 16 amino acids. The J segment lost 2 bases and the V segment lost 0 bases, leaving 1 base of the junction unmatched. CDR3 protein: CAWSVGTSGTYNEQFF. The CDR3 DNA reads as TGTGCCTGGAGTGTAGGGACTAGCGGGACCTACAATGAGCAGTTCTTC.

This sequence joins TRBV7-9 and TRBJ2-7, with 9 bases fitting TRBD1. The CDR3 totals 11 residues. Trimming cost V 5 bases and J 12 bases; bases outside gene matches: 5. The germline CDR1 and CDR2 sequences are SEHNR and FQNEAQ (reference sequence). The DNA for the CDR3 is TGTGCCAGCAGCCCGGGACAGGGATGGTACTTC. Protein: CASSPGQGWYF.

This sequence joins TRBV28 and TRBJ2-7, with a weak D call TRBD1 (6 bases). The CDR3 runs 14 residues. V was trimmed by 4 bases and J by 5 bases, leaving 15 bases between them. Germline V CDR1 and CDR2: MDHEN, SYDVKM. Written as DNA, the CDR3 is TGTGCCAGCAGTTCAGGGGCCACTCGGAACGAGCAGTACTTC. It codes for CASSSGATRNEQYF.

This clone was seen repeatedly, ten times or more. The J gene is TRBJ2-1, the V gene TRBV28; 7 nucleotides align to TRBD2. The CDR3 extends over 19 amino acids. The V gene end was trimmed by 5 bases and the J gene end by 1 base; junction bases not matched to a gene: 17. The germline V gene has CDR1 MDHEN and CDR2 SYDVKM. CDR3 sequence reads: CASSPAGGSKKGSYNEQFF. CDR3 nucleotide sequence: TGTGCCAGCAGTCCCGCTGGCGGGAGTAAGAAAGGTTCCTACAATGAGCAGTTCTTC.

The chain carries TRBV7-3 and TRBJ1-1; D is perhaps TRBD1 (6 bases). V was cut by 5 bases and J by 5 bases, with 12 bases left in between. The CDR3 totals 13 residues. CDR1 is SGHTA and CDR2 is FQGTGA in the germline V gene. This CDR3 is CASSQGFRTEAFF. The CDR3 DNA is TGTGCCAGCAGCCAGGGGTTCAGAACTGAAGCTTTCTTT. The full variable domain, in which reference TRBV7-3 and TRBJ1-1 provide the parts outside the CDR3, is GAGVSQTPSNKVTEKGKYVELRCDPISGHTALYWYRQSLGQGPEFLIYFQGTGAADDSGLPNDRFFAVRPEGSVSTLKIQRTERGDSAVYLCASSQGFRTEAFFGQGTRLTVV.

Many counts were recorded for this clone. The chain joins TRBV5-6 to TRBJ2-5, with D perhaps TRBD1 (5 bases). In germline, CDR1 is SGHDT, CDR2 YYEEEE. This CDR3 is built from 14 residues. The V end was cut by 4 bases, the J end by 1 base, with 11 bases between. CDR3 nucleotide sequence: TGTGCCAGCAGCGATACAGGACCCCAAGAGACCCAGTACTTC. Translated, it gives CASSDTGPQETQYF.

The chain links TRBV7-2 to TRBJ2-3; TRBD2 agrees at 12 bases. This CDR3 is 16 amino acids long. V shed 5 bases and J 2 bases; nucleotides not matched to a gene: 5. Looked up from germline, CDR1 is SGHTA and CDR2 is FQGNSA. The CDR3 nucleotides read TGTGCCAGCAGCCCCGGACTAGCGGGATACACAGATACGCAGTATTTT. This translates into CASSPGLAGYTDTQYF.

This chain uses TRBV5-5 with TRBJ2-1, with TRBD2 matching 10 bases. CDR1 is SGHKS and CDR2 is YYEKEE in the germline V gene (reference sequence). The length of the CDR3 is 17 residues. The V gene end was trimmed by 5 bases and the J gene end by 6 bases; junction bases not matched to a gene: 14. The CDR3 DNA reads as TGTGCCAGCAGTCCCCTAAGCGGGAGGGGACCCGGCAATGAGCAGTTCTTC. Translating gives CASSPLSGRGPGNEQFF.

The rearrangement links TRBV11-2 to TRBJ2-3; D call uncertain. CDR1 SGHAT and CDR2 FQNNGV come from the germline V gene. Trimming took 5 bases from V and 4 from J, leaving 7 bases between them. This CDR3 has 12 residues. CDR3 sequence reads: CASSLIPDTQYF. CDR3 DNA sequence: TGTGCCAGCAGCCTAATCCCAGATACGCAGTATTTT.

The chain uses TRBV7-7 and TRBJ2-2; D is perhaps TRBD1 or TRBD2 (5 bases each). There are 15 residues in the CDR3. The germline V and J ends were trimmed by 3 bases and 2 bases, with 10 bases remaining between them. From germline, CDR1 is SSHAT and CDR2 FNYEAQ (reference sequence). DNA for the CDR3: TGTGCCAGCAGCTTCCGGGACGGAAACACCGGGGAGCTGTTTTTT. The encoded protein is CASSFRDGNTGELFF. The whole variable domain, remainder taken from reference TRBV7-7 and TRBJ2-2, is GAGVSQSPRYKVTKRGQDVTLRCDPISSHATLYWYQQALGQGPEFLTYFNYEAQPDKSGLPSDRFSAERPEGSISTLTIQRTEQRDSAMYRCASSFRDGNTGELFFGEGSRLTVL.